This T cell receptor beta chain appears in the sequencing data of a study of blood T cell repertoires in COVID-19. Study overall: From the United States, Italy and Spain came samples of acute and convalescent COVID-19.

V gave up 1 base and J gave up 7 bases, with 8 bases separating them. Germline V gene lookup returns CDR1 SGHRS and CDR2 YFSETQ. The CDR3 extends over 12 amino acids. Measured with immunoSEQ multiplex PCR; TCRdb has only the in-frame clones, and not every one. The sample consists of 300,000 to 350,000 clones, about 92% of them appearing once. Enrolled during active infection, Seattle patients were then followed longitudinally. In its sample, this clone was seen once. The TCR comes from a woman aged 55-75 years with COVID-19, enrolled during active disease. Material for sequencing was peripheral blood. The rearrangement joins TRBV5-1 to TRBJ1-1, with D perhaps TRBD1 (5 bases). DNA for the CDR3: TGCGCCAGCAGCTTGTCAGGGATTGAAGCTTTCTTT. Translating gives CASSLSGIEAFF.